This TCR beta chain was obtained from a study of blood T cell repertoires in COVID-19. Overall study context: COVID-19 samples, acute and convalescent, were from the United States, Italy and Spain. The analysed material was cDNA or gDNA that came from T cells, B-cell-depleted T cells, or PBMCs.

As handled by the study authors: Amplification of reference gene primers was used by the study to estimate nucleated cell counts. Clones were read by immunoSEQ multiplex PCR, and TCRdb kept only the in-frame ones, dropping some. That table gives V, J and clone size, and the DNA gave D and trimming. The sample holds 250,000 to 350,000 clones, roughly 90% seen once. Enrolment of Seattle patients took place during active infection, and they were followed longitudinally. Sample: peripheral blood. The receptor's source is a woman in her thirties with COVID-19, enrolled during active disease.

The CDR3 spells CASSGTGKQETQYF. The CDR3 DNA reads as TGTGCCAGCAGCGGAACAGGGAAACAAGAGACCCAGTACTTC. The chain has TRBV2 and TRBJ2-5; TRBD1 might be the D (6 bases). Germline V CDR1 and CDR2: SNHLY, FYNNEI. The CDR3 consists of 14 residues. The ends were cut back, 6 bases at V and 2 bases at J, with 13 bases in the middle.